This passage covers 11 T cell receptor beta chains from one sample sequenced in a study of blood T cell repertoires in COVID-19 (dated by TCRdb to the early 2020s). Library preparation employed the immunoSEQ multiplex PCR assay. TCRdb's version of the immuneACCESS table is confined to in-frame rearrangements and falls short of the full clone set. An unresolved V gene accounts for under half of the shortfall where checked; the remainder is of unknown origin. For this sample there are about 240,000 clones; around 84% appear just once. Together, the top ten hold 5.5% to 7.5% of the sample. The sequenced sample consisted of peripheral blood. The receptors were sampled from a woman between 70 and 85 years old with active or convalescent COVID-19.

The rearrangement uses TRBV19 and TRBJ1-3, with TRBD1 as a possible D gene (5 bases). Germline values: CDR1 LNHDA, CDR2 SQIVND (reference sequence). Between the trimmed V and J ends, which lost 1 base and 0 bases, there was a span of 13 bases. The CDR3 spans 17 residues. The CDR3 reads CASSIGGVGLSGNTIYF. CDR3 coding DNA: TGTGCCAGTAGTATAGGCGGCGTGGGACTCTCTGGAAACACCATATATTTT.

The chain has TRBV6-5 and TRBJ2-2; D perhaps matches TRBD1 (6 bases). V gave up 3 bases and J gave up 5 bases, with 10 bases separating them. The CDR3 sequence is 14 residues long. The germline gives CDR1 MNHEY, CDR2 SVGAGI. CDR3 sequence reads: CASSYTGTTGELFF. In DNA, the CDR3 is TGTGCCAGCAGTTATACGGGGACAACCGGGGAGCTGTTTTTT.

This sequence joins TRBV6-4 and TRBJ2-7; tentative D call: TRBD1 (5 bases). Germline CDR1 reads MRHNA; CDR2 reads SNTAGT. The CDR3 loop spans 15 amino acids. V was trimmed by 6 bases and J by 3 bases, leaving 18 bases between them. The CDR3 DNA sequence: TGTGCCAGCAGGACAGACCGGCCTGGATGCTACGAGCAGTACTTC. Its translation: CASRTDRPGCYEQYF.

This chain links TRBV27 with TRBJ1-4, with unresolved D. Trimming shortened V by 3 bases and J by 4 bases, and 3 bases separated the two germline ends. Germline assignment: CDR1 MNHEY and CDR2 SMNVEV (reference sequence). The CDR3 extends over 12 amino acids. CDR3 sequence (DNA): TGTGCCAGCAGTTTCATTAATGAAAAACTGTTTTTT. As protein: CASSFINEKLFF.

The CDR3 DNA reads as TGTGCCAGCAGCTCCGGGAGGGGCAAGGGAAAGACCCAGTACTTC. It yields the protein CASSSGRGKGKTQYF. The chain uses TRBV5-6 and TRBJ2-5; 8 bases are a match to TRBD2. This CDR3 contains 15 residues. Germline V lookup: CDR1 SGHDT, CDR2 YYEEEE. With 3 bases clipped from V and 6 bases from J, the junction kept 10 bases outside the gene matches.

The chain links TRBV7-2 to TRBJ1-2; tentative D call: TRBD1 (5 bases). Trimming took 1 base from V and 6 from J, leaving 9 bases between them. The CDR3 sequence is 13 residues long. CDR1 and CDR2 (germline): SGHTA, FQGNSA. CDR3 bases: TGTGCCAGCAGCTTAGTTTGGGGCGATGGCTACACCTTC. Protein sequence: CASSLVWGDGYTF.

Here the CDR3 reads CASGRGDRINTEAFF. The DNA of the CDR3 is TGCGCCAGCGGTCGTGGGGACAGAATAAACACTGAAGCTTTCTTT. The chain recombines TRBV5-1 with TRBJ1-1; 7 bases are shared with TRBD1. CDR1 and CDR2 from the germline V gene are SGHRS and YFSETQ. This CDR3 spans 15 amino acids. V shed 7 bases and J 2 bases; nucleotides not matched to a gene: 11.

J is TRBJ2-7 and V is TRBV18; D is possibly TRBD2 (5 bases). CDR1 KGHSH and CDR2 LQKENI come from the germline V gene. The CDR3 has 16 amino acids. Trimming left V 3 bases short and J 0 bases short, with 15 bases between. The CDR3 reads CASSPSGRSDSYEQYF. CDR3 bases: TGTGCCAGCTCACCGTCGGGGAGAAGCGACTCCTACGAGCAGTACTTC.

This chain uses TRBV5-5 with TRBJ1-3; D call uncertain. Germline CDR1 and CDR2: SGHKS and YYEKEE (reference sequence). The CDR3 extends over 15 amino acids. V shed 4 bases and J shed 1 base, with 12 bases lying between them. DNA for the CDR3: TGTGCCAGCAGCGACACACTCTTTTCTGGAAACACCATATATTTT. Its protein is CASSDTLFSGNTIYF.

V usage is TRBV7-2 and J usage is TRBJ1-2; D possibly corresponds to TRBD1 (6 bases). V was cut by 6 bases and J by 8 bases, with 16 bases left in between. CDR1 is SGHTA, CDR2 FQGNSA, per germline. CDR3 length: 13 residues. CDR3 sequence reads: CASRPRTERGYTF. CDR3 coding DNA: TGTGCCAGCAGACCCAGGACAGAAAGGGGCTACACCTTC.

The rearrangement uses TRBV27 and TRBJ2-5; maybe TRBD1 (6 bases). This CDR3 spans 13 amino acids. Between the trimmed V and J ends, which lost 5 bases and 5 bases, there was a span of 12 bases. The germline V gene has CDR1 MNHEY and CDR2 SMNVEV (reference sequence). CDR3 amino acids: CASSRGGWETQYF. The CDR3 nucleotides are TGTGCCAGCAGTAGAGGGGGATGGGAGACCCAGTACTTC.